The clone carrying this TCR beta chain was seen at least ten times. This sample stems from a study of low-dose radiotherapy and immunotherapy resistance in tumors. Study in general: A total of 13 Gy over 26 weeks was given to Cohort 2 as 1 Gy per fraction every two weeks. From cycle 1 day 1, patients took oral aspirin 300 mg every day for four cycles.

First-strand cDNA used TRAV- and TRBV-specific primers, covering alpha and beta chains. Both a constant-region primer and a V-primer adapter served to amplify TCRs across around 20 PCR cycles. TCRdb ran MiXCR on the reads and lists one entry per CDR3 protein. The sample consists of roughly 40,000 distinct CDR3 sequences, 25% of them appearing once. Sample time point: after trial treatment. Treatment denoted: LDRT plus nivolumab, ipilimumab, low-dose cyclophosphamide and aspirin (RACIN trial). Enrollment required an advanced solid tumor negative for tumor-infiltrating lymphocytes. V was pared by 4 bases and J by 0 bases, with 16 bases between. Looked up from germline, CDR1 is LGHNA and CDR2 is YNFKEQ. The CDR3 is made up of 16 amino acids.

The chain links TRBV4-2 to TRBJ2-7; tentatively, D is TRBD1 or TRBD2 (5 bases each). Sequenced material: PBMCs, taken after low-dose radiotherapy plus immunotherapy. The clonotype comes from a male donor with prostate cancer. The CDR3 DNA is TGTGCCAGCAGCCCGCCACCGGGACGGAACTCCTACGAGCAGTACTTC. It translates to CASSPPPGRNSYEQYF.